This TCR beta chain was observed in a study of shared clonotypes between healthy human individuals. General observations from the study: Of the naive CD4 clonotypes, around 4.7% were shared across several donors.

With regard to this clone: Its antigen is not identified.

Sequencing was performed with immunoSEQ multiplex PCR; in TCRdb, only in-frame clones are kept and a portion is missing. The repertoire includes some 2,100,000 clones, nearly 97% of them detected once, and more than 0.1% sits in the top ten. Trimming removed 1 base from V and 6 bases from J, with 13 bases in between. The CDR3 sequence is 15 residues long. From germline, CDR1 is MDHEN and CDR2 SYDVKM. This clonotype originated in a man aged 18 to 30 in good health. The sample was naive CD4+ T cells sorted from blood. The subset denotes: CD45RA+ positively selected. This chain uses TRBV28 with TRBJ2-1, with D uncertain. This chain's CDR3 is CASSLFLRLLNEQFF. DNA of the CDR3: TGTGCCAGCAGTTTATTCCTGAGACTTCTCAATGAGCAGTTCTTC.